The next 9 T cell receptor beta chains were all read from a single sample in a study of T-cell memory formation after mild COVID-19. TCRdb reprocessed the 5' RACE reads via MiXCR and lists one record per CDR3 protein. This table has about 350,000 distinct CDR3 sequences, approximately 13% appearing once. The sequenced sample was PBMCs or a T cell subset sorted from them (not recorded which). The receptors stem from a man younger than 35 who had mild COVID-19 (a few samples of this study predate the infection). Cell type and time point are not known.

This clonotype was seen a few times. The gene calls are TRBV7-9 and TRBJ2-3, with TRBD1 identical over 12 bases. Germline V gives CDR1 SEHNR, CDR2 FQNEAQ (reference sequence). The trim removed 4 bases at V and 3 bases at J, leaving 2 bases unmatched. This CDR3 comprises 15 residues. As DNA, the CDR3 is TGTGCCAGCAGCTGGGACAGGGGGCTGACAGATACGCAGTATTTT. Its translation: CASSWDRGLTDTQYF. Filled out from reference TRBV7-9 and TRBJ2-3, the complete variable domain reads DTGVSQNPRHKITKRGQNVTFRCDPISEHNRLYWYRQTLGQGPEFLTYFQNEAQLEKSRLLSDRFSAERPKGSFSTLEIQRTEQGDSAMYLCASSWDRGLTDTQYFGPGTRLTVL.

The V and J genes are TRBV15 and TRBJ1-5; possibly TRBD1 for D (6 bases). The germline V gene has CDR1 LNHNV and CDR2 YYDKDF (reference sequence). V shed 4 bases and J shed 7 bases, with 20 bases lying between them. The CDR3 sequence is 16 residues long. This CDR3 reads CATSNKEQGRGQPQHF. CDR3 DNA sequence: TGTGCCACCAGCAATAAGGAGCAGGGGCGCGGACAGCCCCAGCATTTT.

V and J are TRBV12-3 or TRBV12-4 and TRBJ2-7; D is undetermined. The CDR3 is made up of 13 amino acids. The V end was cut by 4 bases, the J end by 5 bases, with 12 bases between. The CDR3 DNA reads TGTGCCAGCAGTTCTCGGTATCTCGACGAGCAGTACGTC. Protein sequence: CASSSRYLDEQYV.

This clonotype showed up just a few times. The genes are TRBV3-1 and TRBJ1-1, with 8 bases aligning to TRBD1. The V segment lost 7 bases and the J segment 1 base; nucleotides outside the gene matches: 2. The CDR3 contains 13 residues. Germline V lookup: CDR1 LGHDT, CDR2 YNNKEL (reference sequence). The CDR3 DNA reads TGTGCCAGCAACGACAGGGGGAACACTGAAGCTTTCTTT. This codes for CASNDRGNTEAFF.

This clonotype was found a few times. The V gene is TRBV6-5, the J gene TRBJ1-2; the D gene is possibly TRBD1 (6 bases). The V end was cut by 2 bases, the J end by 10 bases, with 14 bases between. Germline CDR1 and CDR2: MNHEY and SVGAGI. The CDR3 consists of 13 residues. CDR3 in amino acids: CASSYGPGVSYTF. The CDR3 DNA sequence: TGTGCCAGCAGTTACGGGCCAGGGGTGTCCTACACCTTC.

The chain employs TRBV13 and TRBJ2-7; D remains unclear. This CDR3 spans 12 amino acids. Per germline, CDR1 PRHDT and CDR2 FYEKMQ (reference sequence). Trimming pared 1 base from V and 7 bases from J, leaving 8 bases between. The CDR3 is CASSLAFGEQYF. For the CDR3, the DNA is TGTGCCAGCAGCTTAGCGTTTGGGGAGCAGTACTTC.

The V call is TRBV20-1, the J call TRBJ1-2; no clear D gene. This CDR3 contains 13 residues. Trimming shortened V by 6 bases and J by 1 base, and 12 bases separated the two germline ends. Looked up from germline, CDR1 is DFQATT and CDR2 is SNEGSKA (reference sequence). The CDR3 DNA sequence: TGCAGTGCACCCGCCGGCAGTAACTATGGCTACACCTTC. This gives the protein CSAPAGSNYGYTF.

In this sample, this clonotype turned up a few times. The chain recombines TRBV6-5 with TRBJ2-3; TRBD2 matches 12 bases. Per the germline V gene, CDR1 is MNHEY and CDR2 is SVGAGI. Trimming removed 4 bases from V and 0 bases from J; junction bases left unmatched: 8. The CDR3 is 18 amino acids. The CDR3 DNA sequence: TGTGCCAGCAGTTTCACCGGGACTAGCGGGTTCAGCACAGATACGCAGTATTTT. Its protein is CASSFTGTSGFSTDTQYF.

This clonotype showed up just once. The V and J genes are TRBV7-2 and TRBJ2-3; perhaps TRBD1 as D (6 bases). Germline CDR1 SGHTA, CDR2 FQGNSA. The CDR3 runs to 13 residues. Trimming pared 5 bases from V and 6 bases from J, leaving 12 bases between. CDR3 in amino acids: CASSQTGFDTQYF. For the CDR3, the DNA is TGTGCCAGCAGCCAAACAGGGTTTGATACGCAGTATTTT.